These T cell receptor beta chains were read from a single sample in a study of shared clonotypes between healthy human individuals. Repertoires were generated with immunoSEQ multiplex PCR, while TCRdb's copy carries only in-frame clones and drops some. This table holds about 1.5 million clones, around 98% found once. Sequenced material: naive CD4+ T cells sorted from blood. The receptor set was obtained from a man aged 25 to 45 in good health. CDR3s include the opening cysteine and the closing phenylalanine or tryptophan. D genes are given only for firm matches. Rows may omit the clone size; those that give it use once, few, many or a size class.

- | 13 | TRBJ2-5 | - | TRBV18 | CASSPQGQETQYF | TGTGCCAGCTCGCCCCAGGGGCAAGAGACCCAGTACTTC
TRBD1 | 16 | TRBJ2-2 | - | TRBV10-3 | CAISEAPTGGPGELFF | TGTGCCATCAGTGAGGCTCCGACAGGGGGCCCCGGGGAGCTGTTTTTT
- | 14 | TRBJ1-5 | - | TRBV18 | CASSQGFSNQPQHF | TGTGCCAGCTCCCAGGGGTTTAGCAATCAGCCCCAGCATTTT
TRBD1 | 17 | TRBJ1-2 | - | TRBV28 | CASSLAAGGAGGYGYTF | TGTGCCAGCAGTTTAGCTGCAGGGGGCGCAGGCGGCTATGGCTACACCTTC
TRBD2 | 17 | TRBJ2-5 | - | TRBV14 | CASSPGGLAGLQETQYF | TGTGCCAGCAGCCCAGGGGGGCTAGCGGGACTCCAAGAGACCCAGTACTTC
TRBD1 | 17 | TRBJ1-5 | - | TRBV5-5 | CASAKGGTGYSNQPQHF | TGTGCCAGCGCCAAGGGTGGGACAGGATATAGCAATCAGCCCCAGCATTTT
- | 16 | TRBJ1-1 | once | TRBV19 | CASSPRAGPASTEAFF | TGTGCCAGTAGTCCCAGGGCTGGTCCCGCGAGCACTGAAGCTTTCTTT
TRBD1 | 17 | TRBJ1-4 | - | TRBV5-5 | CASSSTGTEATNEKLFF | TGTGCCAGCAGCTCTACCGGGACAGAGGCAACTAATGAAAAACTGTTTTTT
TRBD1 | 15 | TRBJ2-5 | - | TRBV27 | CASSSPDRVKETQYF | TGTGCCAGCAGTTCTCCCGACAGGGTGAAGGAGACCCAGTACTTC
- | 15 | TRBJ2-7 | - | TRBV30 | CAWGPGPSLGYEQYF | TGTGCCTGGGGTCCCGGGCCTAGTTTGGGTTACGAGCAGTACTTC
- | 13 | TRBJ1-2 | - | TRBV7-9 | CASSELVNYGYTF | TGTGCCAGCAGCGAATTAGTTAACTATGGCTACACCTTC
- | 14 | TRBJ2-5 | once | TRBV2 | CASAQGLYQETQYF | TGTGCCAGTGCACAAGGGTTGTACCAAGAGACCCAGTACTTC
TRBD2 | 16 | TRBJ2-2 | - | TRBV4-1 | CASSQGLAGGGGELFF | TGCGCCAGCAGCCAAGGGCTAGCGGGAGGGGGCGGGGAGCTGTTTTTT
TRBD1 | 14 | TRBJ2-2 | - | TRBV9 | CASSIDRVYGELFF | TGTGCCAGCAGCATCGACAGGGTGTACGGGGAGCTGTTTTTT
- | 14 | TRBJ1-4 | - | TRBV27 | CASSLISGSEKLFF | TGTGCCAGCAGTTTAATTTCGGGGTCTGAAAAACTGTTTTTT
TRBD1 | 17 | TRBJ1-1 | - | TRBV18 | CASSPRDRAPKGTEAFF | TGTGCCAGCTCACCACGGGACAGGGCCCCGAAGGGGACTGAAGCTTTCTTT
TRBD1 | 17 | TRBJ2-5 | once | TRBV5-4 | CASNRRAQGEIAETQYF | TGTGCCAGCAACCGAAGAGCCCAGGGGGAGATTGCGGAGACCCAGTACTTC
- | 15 | TRBJ2-3 | - | TRBV5-1 | CASSFGRDGLDTQYF | TGCGCCAGCAGCTTTGGGCGGGATGGTTTAGATACGCAGTATTTT
- | 12 | TRBJ1-2 | - | TRBV11-3 | CASSLANYGYTF | TGTGCCAGCAGCTTAGCTAACTATGGCTACACCTTC
- | 14 | TRBJ2-5 | - | TRBV7-3 | CASSLRGPGETQYF | TGTGCCAGCAGCTTAAGGGGTCCTGGAGAGACCCAGTACTTC
- | 14 | TRBJ2-7 | - | TRBV28 | CASSEGSTISEQYF | TGTGCCAGCAGTGAAGGTAGCACAATATCCGAGCAGTACTTC
TRBD2 | 15 | TRBJ2-3 | - | TRBV6-6 | CASSGTSYSTDTQYF | TGTGCCAGCAGCGGGACTAGCTATAGCACAGATACGCAGTATTTT
TRBD1 | 14 | TRBJ2-7 | - | TRBV29-1 | CSVRNRQGAQEQYF | TGCAGCGTTCGCAATCGACAGGGGGCTCAAGAGCAGTACTTC
TRBD2 | 14 | TRBJ2-3 | - | TRBV27 | CASSLLAGADTQYF | TGTGCCAGCAGCCTACTAGCGGGAGCAGATACGCAGTATTTT
- | 16 | TRBJ2-1 | - | TRBV11-2 | CASSLVPGGSYNEQFF | TGTGCCAGCAGCTTAGTCCCAGGAGGCTCCTACAATGAGCAGTTCTTC
- | 12 | TRBJ2-7 | - | TRBV29-1 | CSVRVLRNEQYF | TGCAGCGTGAGGGTCCTTCGGAACGAGCAGTACTTC
- | 14 | TRBJ1-2 | - | TRBV19 | CASSIFRAKGGYTF | TGTGCCAGTAGTATATTCAGGGCTAAAGGTGGCTACACCTTC
- | 13 | TRBJ1-2 | - | TRBV18 | CASSPGTVYGYTF | TGTGCCAGCTCACCAGGGACGGTCTATGGCTACACCTTC
- | 12 | TRBJ2-1 | - | TRBV5-6 | CASSFQPDEQFF | TGTGCCAGCAGCTTTCAGCCGGATGAGCAGTTCTTC
TRBD1 | 15 | TRBJ2-7 | - | TRBV7-2 | CASSLVWGQGDEQYF | TGTGCCAGCAGCTTAGTTTGGGGACAGGGCGACGAGCAGTACTTC
- | 15 | TRBJ2-2 | - | TRBV5-1 | CASSFIGPNTGELFF | TGCGCCAGCAGCTTCATAGGGCCGAACACCGGGGAGCTGTTTTTT
TRBD2 | 16 | TRBJ2-7 | - | TRBV7-2 | CASSARTSGSRYEQYF | TGTGCCAGCAGCGCTCGGACTAGCGGGAGTCGATACGAGCAGTACTTC
- | 13 | TRBJ2-3 | once | TRBV30 | CAWGLLATDTQYF | TGTGCCTGGGGACTCCTTGCCACAGATACGCAGTATTTT
TRBD1 | 15 | TRBJ1-4 | - | TRBV15 | CATNPTGGPNEKLFF | TGTGCCACCAACCCAACAGGGGGCCCAAATGAAAAACTGTTTTTT
- | 17 | TRBJ1-3 | - | TRBV10-2 | CASREGGTVPSGNTIYF | TGCGCCAGCCGGGAGGGCGGGACCGTGCCCTCTGGAAACACCATATATTTT
- | 12 | TRBJ2-7 | - | TRBV29-1 | CSVWNLIGEQYF | TGCAGCGTTTGGAATCTAATAGGCGAGCAGTACTTC
- | 14 | TRBJ2-5 | - | TRBV11-3 | CASSLGGSQETQYF | TGTGCCAGCAGCTTAGGCGGGTCCCAAGAGACCCAGTACTTC
- | 14 | TRBJ1-5 | - | TRBV7-9 | CASSLGQIDQPQHF | TGTGCCAGCAGCTTAGGACAGATCGATCAGCCCCAGCATTTT
- | 14 | TRBJ2-7 | - | TRBV5-1 | CASSPRGSSYEQYF | TGCGCCAGCAGCCCCAGGGGTTCATCCTACGAGCAGTACTTC
TRBD1 | 17 | TRBJ1-5 | - | TRBV28 | CASSLRQGAISNQPQHF | TGTGCCAGCAGTCTCAGACAGGGAGCGATTAGCAATCAGCCCCAGCATTTT
TRBD1 | 16 | TRBJ2-1 | - | TRBV5-4 | CASSLGARQGDNEQFF | TGTGCCAGCAGCTTGGGGGCCAGACAGGGGGACAATGAGCAGTTCTTC
- | 16 | TRBJ1-3 | - | TRBV9 | CASSVSPPYSGNTIYF | TGTGCCAGCAGCGTATCTCCGCCGTACTCTGGAAACACCATATATTTT
- | 15 | TRBJ2-3 | once | TRBV28 | CASSLPGLFRDTQYF | TGTGCCAGCAGTTTACCGGGACTCTTTCGCGATACGCAGTATTTT